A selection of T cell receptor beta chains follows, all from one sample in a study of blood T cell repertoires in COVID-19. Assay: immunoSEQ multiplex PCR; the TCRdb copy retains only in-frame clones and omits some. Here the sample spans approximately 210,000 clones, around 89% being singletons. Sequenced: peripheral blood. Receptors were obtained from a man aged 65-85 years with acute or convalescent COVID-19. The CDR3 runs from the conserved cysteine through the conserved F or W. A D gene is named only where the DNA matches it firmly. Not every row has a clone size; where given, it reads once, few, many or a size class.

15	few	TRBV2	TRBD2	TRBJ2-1	CASEIAGTSNNEQFF	TGTGCCAGCGAGATAGCCGGGACTAGCAACAATGAGCAGTTCTTC
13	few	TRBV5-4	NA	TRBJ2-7	CASSLAAGNEQYF	TGTGCCAGCAGCTTGGCCGCAGGGAACGAGCAGTACTTC
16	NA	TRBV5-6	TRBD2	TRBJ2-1	CASSLVGGREYNEQFF	TGTGCCAGCAGCTTAGTTGGCGGGAGGGAATACAATGAGCAGTTCTTC
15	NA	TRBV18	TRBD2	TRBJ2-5	CASSPPSGRAPPPDF	TGTGCCAGCTCACCGCCTAGCGGGAGGGCTCCACCCCCCGACTTC
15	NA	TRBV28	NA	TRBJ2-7	CASSLWTALSYEQYF	TGTGCCAGCAGTTTGTGGACAGCCCTATCCTACGAGCAGTACTTC
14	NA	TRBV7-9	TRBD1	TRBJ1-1	CASSWDRGRTEAFF	TGTGCCAGCAGCTGGGACAGGGGTAGGACTGAAGCTTTCTTT
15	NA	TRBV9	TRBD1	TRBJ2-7	CASSVTGTGYGEQYF	TGTGCCAGCAGCGTAACCGGGACAGGGTACGGTGAGCAGTACTTC
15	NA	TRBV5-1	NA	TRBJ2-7	CASSLAAPRDNEQYF	TGCGCCAGCAGCTTGGCGGCCCCCAGGGACAACGAGCAGTACTTC
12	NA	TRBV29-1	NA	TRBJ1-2	CSVDHPNYGYTF	TGCAGCGTTGACCATCCTAACTATGGCTACACCTTC
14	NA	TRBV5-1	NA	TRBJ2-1	CASSFPSDYNEQFF	TGCGCCAGCAGCTTTCCCTCAGATTACAATGAGCAGTTCTTC
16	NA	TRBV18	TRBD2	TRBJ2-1	CASSPPGLAGGSEQFF	TGTGCCAGCTCACCACCTGGGCTAGCGGGAGGTAGTGAGCAGTTCTTC
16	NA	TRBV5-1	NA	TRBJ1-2	CASSLEGASANYGYTF	TGCGCCAGCAGCTTGGAGGGAGCCTCAGCTAACTATGGCTACACCTTC
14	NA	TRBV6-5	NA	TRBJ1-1	CASRRAFENTEAFF	TGTGCCAGCAGACGCGCTTTTGAGAACACTGAAGCTTTCTTT
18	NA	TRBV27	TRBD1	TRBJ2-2	CASSLFLRGQGDTGELFF	TGTGCCAGCAGTTTATTTCTGAGGGGACAGGGCGATACCGGGGAGCTGTTTTTT
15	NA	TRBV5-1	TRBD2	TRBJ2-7	CASSPRTSGSTEQYF	TGCGCCAGCAGCCCTCGGACTAGCGGGAGTACCGAGCAGTACTTC
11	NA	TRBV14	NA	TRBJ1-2	CASSQTGGYTF	TGTGCCAGCAGCCAGACGGGGGGCTACACCTTC
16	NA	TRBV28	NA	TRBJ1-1	CASSLIPGIGNTEAFF	TGTGCCAGCAGTTTAATCCCAGGTATAGGGAACACTGAAGCTTTCTTT
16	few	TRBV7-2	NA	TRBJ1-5	CASSLITGTPNQPQHF	TGTGCCAGCAGCTTGATAACCGGGACACCAAATCAGCCCCAGCATTTT
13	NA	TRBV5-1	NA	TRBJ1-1	CASTGGANTEAFF	TGCGCCAGCACTGGGGGGGCTAACACTGAAGCTTTCTTT
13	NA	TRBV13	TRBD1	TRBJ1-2	CASSSRTGFGYTF	TGTGCCAGCAGCTCTCGGACAGGGTTCGGCTACACCTTC
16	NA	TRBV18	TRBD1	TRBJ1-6	CASSPSTGGAGSPLHF	TGTGCCAGCTCACCTTCGACAGGGGGCGCGGGTTCACCCCTCCACTTT
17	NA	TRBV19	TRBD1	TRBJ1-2	CASSRKATGTVNYGYTF	TGTGCCAGTAGTAGAAAAGCAACCGGGACAGTAAACTATGGCTACACCTTC
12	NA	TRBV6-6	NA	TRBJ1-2	CATTRTVHGYTF	TGTGCCACCACCAGGACAGTCCATGGCTACACCTTC
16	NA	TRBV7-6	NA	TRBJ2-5	CASSLVLGGRQETQYF	TGTGCCAGCAGCTTAGTTCTTGGGGGGAGACAAGAGACCCAGTACTTC
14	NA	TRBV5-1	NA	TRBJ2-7	CASSSGDGPYEQYF	TGCGCCAGCAGCTCGGGGGACGGTCCCTACGAGCAGTACTTC
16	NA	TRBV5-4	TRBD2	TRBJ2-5	CASSSTGLAGAETQYF	TGTGCCAGCAGCTCCACCGGACTAGCGGGTGCAGAGACCCAGTACTTC
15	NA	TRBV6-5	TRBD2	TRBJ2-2	CASSRLAGVIGELFF	TGTGCCAGCAGTCGACTAGCGGGAGTCATCGGGGAGCTGTTTTTT
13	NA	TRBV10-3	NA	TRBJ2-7	CAISRGISYEQYF	TGTGCCATCAGCAGGGGTATATCCTACGAGCAGTACTTC
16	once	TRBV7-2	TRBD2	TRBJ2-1	CASSFRAGGLYNEQFF	TGTGCCAGCAGCTTCAGAGCGGGAGGACTTTACAATGAGCAGTTCTTC
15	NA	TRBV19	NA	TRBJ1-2	CASSPNAGIQGGYTF	TGTGCCAGTAGCCCGAACGCAGGGATCCAAGGCGGCTACACCTTC
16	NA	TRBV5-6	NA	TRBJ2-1	CASSLGWGAAYNEQFF	TGTGCCAGCAGCTTGGGGTGGGGCGCGGCGTACAATGAGCAGTTCTTC
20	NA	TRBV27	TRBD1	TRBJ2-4	CASSVQGTGGAKLAKNIQYF	TGTGCCAGCAGTGTACAAGGGACAGGGGGCGCGAAATTAGCCAAAAACATTCAGTACTTC
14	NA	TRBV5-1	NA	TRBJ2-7	CASSLTGSSYEQYF	TGCGCCAGCAGCTTGACAGGATCCTCCTACGAGCAGTACTTC
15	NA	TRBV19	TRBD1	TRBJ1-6	CASSTGGAGNSPLHF	TGTGCCAGTAGCACAGGGGGCGCTGGTAATTCACCCCTCCACTTT
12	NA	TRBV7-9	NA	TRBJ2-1	CASSSDSQRKFF	TGTGCCAGCAGCTCCGACTCGCAGAGGAAGTTCTTC
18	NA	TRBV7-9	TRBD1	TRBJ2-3	CASSPREDRDRVVDTQYF	TGTGCCAGCAGCCCAAGGGAAGACCGGGACAGGGTAGTTGATACGCAGTATTTT
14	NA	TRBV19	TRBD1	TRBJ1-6	CASKLRDRNSPLHF	TGTGCCAGTAAACTCCGGGACAGGAATTCACCCCTCCACTTT
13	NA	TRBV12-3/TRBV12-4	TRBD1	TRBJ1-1	CASNRGWNTEAFF	TGTGCCAGTAACAGGGGGTGGAACACTGAAGCTTTCTTT
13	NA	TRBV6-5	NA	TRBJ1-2	CASTLTGAYGYTF	TGTGCCAGCACTCTGACCGGAGCCTATGGCTACACCTTC
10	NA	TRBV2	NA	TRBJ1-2	CASASYGYTF	TGTGCCAGCGCCAGCTATGGCTACACCTTC
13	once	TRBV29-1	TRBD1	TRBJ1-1	CSVDRARNTEAFF	TGCAGCGTAGACAGGGCACGGAACACTGAAGCTTTCTTT
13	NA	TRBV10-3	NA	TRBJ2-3	CAISERQTDTQYF	TGTGCCATCAGTGAGAGACAGACAGATACGCAGTATTTT
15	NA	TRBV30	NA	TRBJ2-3	CAWGIEAYSTDTQYF	TGTGCCTGGGGGATCGAAGCATACAGCACAGATACGCAGTATTTT
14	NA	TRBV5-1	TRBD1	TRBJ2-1	CASSLRDSYNEQFF	TGCGCCAGCAGCCTCCGGGACAGTTACAATGAGCAGTTCTTC
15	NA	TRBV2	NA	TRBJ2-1	CASREAVSSYNEQFF	TGTGCCAGCAGGGAAGCGGTTAGCTCCTACAATGAGCAGTTCTTC
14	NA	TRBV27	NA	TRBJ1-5	CASSQQNSNQPQHF	TGTGCCAGCAGTCAACAAAATAGCAATCAGCCCCAGCATTTT
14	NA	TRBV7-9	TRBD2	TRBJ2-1	CASSRDYSYNEQFF	TGTGCCAGCAGCCGGGACTACTCCTACAATGAGCAGTTCTTC
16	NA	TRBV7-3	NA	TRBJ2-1	CASSSRAGSGYNEQFF	TGTGCCAGCAGCTCAAGAGCAGGGTCGGGCTACAATGAGCAGTTCTTC
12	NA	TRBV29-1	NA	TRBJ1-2	CSAAHGGGRHTF	TGCAGCGCCGCCCACGGGGGGGGGAGGCACACCTTC
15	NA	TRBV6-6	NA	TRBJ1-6	CASTRRGGSIPPLHF	TGTGCCAGCACCAGAAGGGGCGGCTCCATTCCACCCCTCCACTTT
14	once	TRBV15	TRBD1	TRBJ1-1	CATSRGQGYTEAFF	TGTGCCACCAGCCGGGGACAGGGTTACACTGAAGCTTTCTTT